These 4 T cell receptor beta chains were all obtained from the same sample, sequenced in a study of T cell repertoires in cytomegalovirus infection. Their specific antigens are unknown. TCRdb ran MiXCR on the reads and lists one entry per CDR3 protein. The table has approximately 730,000 distinct CDR3 sequences, roughly 29% seen once. Source: cultured CD8+ T cells from PBMCs, taken from culture after CMV antigen stimulation. These TCRs come from a human donor in good health (CMV status not recorded). Some clones in this sample may be carry-over from other donors' samples.

This clonotype showed up many times. The chain is built from TRBV7-6 and TRBJ1-3; 8 positions agree with TRBD1. The CDR3 totals 15 residues. CDR1 is SGHVS, CDR2 FNYEAQ, per germline. The V gene end was trimmed by 3 bases and the J gene end by 0 bases; junction bases not matched to a gene: 1. DNA of the CDR3: TGTGCCAGCAGCTTGGGACAGGACTCTGGAAACACCATATATTTT. Translated: CASSLGQDSGNTIYF.

This clonotype was seen only a few times. The rearrangement links TRBV7-6 to TRBJ1-2; TRBD1 matches at 7 bases. J was trimmed by 4 bases and V by 3 bases; bases with no gene match: 8. The CDR3 sequence is 15 residues long. Germline CDR1 reads SGHVS; CDR2 reads FNYEAQ. For the CDR3, the DNA is TGTGCCAGCAGCTTGACAGGGACACGGGCCTATGGCTACACCTTC. It specifies CASSLTGTRAYGYTF.

This clonotype was observed many times. The chain couples TRBV7-2 to TRBJ2-1, with D unclear. Between the trimmed V and J ends, which lost 7 bases and 9 bases, there was a span of 13 bases. The V gene's germline CDR1 is SGHTA and CDR2 FQGNSA. The CDR3 has 12 amino acids. CDR3 amino acids: CASTGEVLEQFF. Here the CDR3 DNA reads TGTGCCAGCACCGGAGAGGTGCTTGAGCAGTTCTTC.

This clonotype has only a few counts. The chain employs TRBV13 and TRBJ1-2, with D tentatively TRBD1 (6 bases). This CDR3 has 14 residues. Germline V CDR1 and CDR2: PRHDT, FYEKMQ (reference sequence). Trimming left V 5 bases short and J 6 bases short, with 16 bases between. The CDR3 sequence is CASSLRGTTDGYTF. The CDR3 coding sequence is TGTGCCAGCAGCCTTCGTGGGACAACGGATGGCTACACCTTC.